A single sample is the source of the 25 T cell receptor beta chains below, sequenced in a study of T cell repertoires in cytomegalovirus infection. From the reads, TCRdb called clonotypes with MiXCR, one entry per CDR3 protein. The profile covers about 890,000 distinct CDR3 sequences, with approximately 31% appearing a single time and about 14% taken by the ten largest. Their antigens remain unidentified. Material: cultured CD8+ T cells from PBMCs, obtained from culture after CMV antigen stimulation. All receptors derive from a human donor in good health (CMV status not recorded). Some clones in this sample may be carry-over from other donors' samples.

The rearrangement joins TRBV7-9 to TRBJ1-4; unclear D gene. The CDR3 covers 14 residues. Trimming stripped 1 base from V and 8 bases from J, with 11 bases between. Germline assignment: CDR1 SEHNR and CDR2 FQNEAQ (reference sequence). In DNA form, the CDR3 reads TGTGCCAGCAGCTTAGTAGGTTATGGCGAAAAACTGTTTTTT. It is translated as CASSLVGYGEKLFF.

There are a few counts of this clonotype. The gene calls are TRBV7-6 and TRBJ2-3; TRBD1 agrees at 10 bases. Germline lookup yields CDR1 SGHVS and CDR2 FNYEAQ. The CDR3 loop spans 17 amino acids. Trimming at V came to 5 bases and at J to 6 bases, leaving 14 bases not matched to a gene. The CDR3 sequence is CASSPLRLDRGKDTQYF. CDR3 bases: TGTGCCAGCAGCCCACTAAGATTGGACAGGGGGAAGGATACGCAGTATTTT.

This chain joins TRBV27 and TRBJ1-4; no definite D call. Trimming cost V 0 bases and J 14 bases, with 16 bases left between them. Germline CDR1 and CDR2: MNHEY and SMNVEV (reference sequence). The CDR3 totals 14 residues. In DNA form, the CDR3 reads TGTGCCAGCAGTTTATCCCCCGCGGGTCTTGCGCTGTTTTTT. This codes for CASSLSPAGLALFF.

This clonotype has a handful of counts. The rearrangement uses TRBV24-1 and TRBJ2-1, with 10 bases identical to TRBD2. Germline V gene sequence: CDR1 KGHDR, CDR2 SFDVKD. CDR3 length: 19 residues. V trimming: 1 base; J trimming: 1 base; junction bases outside the gene matches: 9. CDR3 DNA: TGTGCCACCAGTGATTTCCCCTCTAGCGGGGGCTCTTCCTACAATGAGCAGTTCTTC. The encoded protein is CATSDFPSSGGSSYNEQFF.

Only a few counts were recorded for this clonotype. The chain recombines TRBV27 with TRBJ2-7; 11 positions match TRBD2. Germline V gene lookup returns CDR1 MNHEY and CDR2 SMNVEV (reference sequence). There are 15 residues in the CDR3. V shed 0 bases and J 4 bases; nucleotides not matched to a gene: 2. CDR3 nucleotides: TGTGCCAGCAGTTTATCACTAGCGGGAGCTTACGAGCAGTACGTC. Amino acid sequence: CASSLSLAGAYEQYV.

Only a few counts were recorded for this clonotype. CDR3 protein: CASSLRQDTYNEQFF. CDR3 nucleotide sequence: TGTGCCAGCAGCTTAAGACAGGACACCTACAATGAGCAGTTCTTC. The J gene is TRBJ2-1, the V gene TRBV5-4, with D possibly matching TRBD1 (6 bases). Trimming took 2 bases from V and 2 from J, leaving 11 bases between them. This CDR3 comprises 15 residues. Germline V gene lookup returns CDR1 SGHNT and CDR2 YYREEE (reference sequence).

This clonotype was detected once. J is TRBJ2-5 and V is TRBV19; D perhaps matches TRBD1 (6 bases). This CDR3 contains 14 residues. Trimming removed 3 bases at V and 5 bases at J, with 13 bases between. Germline CDR1 and CDR2: LNHDA and SQIVND (reference sequence). In DNA form, the CDR3 reads TGTGCCAGTAGTATTTGGGGGCGGATGGAGACCCAGTACTTC. Protein product: CASSIWGRMETQYF.

V and J are TRBV13 and TRBJ2-1; TRBD2 agrees at 7 bases. The CDR3 runs 15 residues. J lost 6 bases, V lost 3 bases, and 8 bases had no gene match. The germline V gene has CDR1 PRHDT and CDR2 FYEKMQ (reference sequence). The CDR3: CASSLGRDYGNEQFF. CDR3 nucleotides: TGTGCCAGCAGCTTGGGGCGGGACTACGGCAATGAGCAGTTCTTC.

In this sample, this clonotype turned up a few times. This rearrangement joins TRBV6-1 to TRBJ1-5, with D unresolved. The V end lost 3 bases, the J end lost 0 bases, and 9 bases lay between the germline ends. The CDR3 covers 15 residues. CDR1 is MNHNS, CDR2 SASEGT, per germline. The CDR3 loop is CASSDSRYSNQPQHF. The CDR3 DNA is TGTGCCAGCAGTGACTCCAGATATAGCAATCAGCCCCAGCATTTT.

This sequence joins TRBV4-3 and TRBJ2-5; 13 positions agree with TRBD2. CDR1 is LGHNA and CDR2 is YSLEER in the germline V gene. V shed 3 bases, J shed 0 bases, and the junction held 1 base outside the gene matches. The CDR3 is made up of 16 amino acids. Written as DNA, the CDR3 is TGCGCCAGCAGCCAGACTAGCGGGGGGTACCAAGAGACCCAGTACTTC. Its translation: CASSQTSGGYQETQYF.

The chain links TRBV10-3 to TRBJ2-3; either TRBD1 or TRBD2 may fit D (5 bases each). CDR3 length: 15 amino acids. With 8 bases removed from V and 2 bases from J, the gap between germline ends came to 17 bases. Germline CDR1 reads ENHRY; CDR2 reads SYGVKD. This CDR3 reads CAIRSRDPNTDTQYF. The CDR3 DNA is TGTGCCATCCGCTCCCGGGACCCAAACACAGATACGCAGTATTTT.

This clonotype was counted a few times. This sequence joins TRBV10-2 and TRBJ2-5; tentative D call: TRBD2 (5 bases). Trimming removed 6 bases at V and 1 base at J, with 15 bases between. CDR3 length equals 15 residues. Germline values: CDR1 WSHSY, CDR2 SAAADI. The CDR3 protein is CASRADDGVQETQYF. The CDR3 coding sequence is TGCGCCAGCAGAGCGGACGACGGGGTCCAAGAGACCCAGTACTTC.

The chain employs TRBV20-1 and TRBJ1-1, with D possibly matching TRBD1 (5 bases). This CDR3 contains 16 residues. From germline, CDR1 is DFQATT and CDR2 SNEGSKA (reference sequence). V was shortened by 6 bases and J by 0 bases, with 20 bases between the two germline ends. The CDR3, as DNA: TGCAGTGCCCTACAGGAGGATTTTGACATGAACACTGAAGCTTTCTTT. Its translation: CSALQEDFDMNTEAFF.

This clonotype has only one observation. The J gene is TRBJ1-5, the V gene TRBV12-3 or TRBV12-4; TRBD1 agrees at 7 bases. The CDR3 is 15 amino acids. V shed 4 bases, J shed 5 bases, and the junction held 8 bases outside the gene matches. The CDR3 region is CASSSGSGGYQPQHF. CDR3 sequence (DNA): TGTGCCAGCAGTTCAGGTTCAGGGGGTTATCAGCCCCAGCATTTT.

This clonotype was counted a few times. V is TRBV7-3 and J is TRBJ2-1, with 8 bases matching TRBD2. Germline V gene sequence: CDR1 SGHTA, CDR2 FQGTGA. V trimming: 5 bases; J trimming: 5 bases; junction bases outside the gene matches: 5. The CDR3 extends over 14 amino acids. As DNA, the CDR3 is TGTGCCAGCAGCCCAGCGGGGGACCACAATGAGCAGTTCTTC. Translation: CASSPAGDHNEQFF.

In its sample, this clonotype was seen many times. The chain is built from TRBV7-9 and TRBJ2-7; possibly TRBD1 or TRBD2 for D (5 bases each). The CDR3 length is 15 residues. Germline V gene data show CDR1 as SEHNR and CDR2 as FQNEAQ (reference sequence). Trimming cost V 3 bases and J 6 bases, with 18 bases left between them. The CDR3 DNA follows: TGTGCCAGCAGCTTCGGACTGAGTCAGGGCGGCGAGCAGTACTTC. Residues: CASSFGLSQGGEQYF. Based on the CDR3 plus reference TRBV7-9 and TRBJ2-7, the full variable domain is DTGVSQNPRHKITKRGQNVTFRCDPISEHNRLYWYRQTLGQGPEFLTYFQNEAQLEKSRLLSDRFSAERPKGSFSTLEIQRTEQGDSAMYLCASSFGLSQGGEQYFGPGTRLTVT.

V gene TRBV9 combines with J gene TRBJ1-2; D gene unclear. V was clipped by 5 bases and J by 4 bases, with 18 bases between them. CDR1 and CDR2 from the germline V gene are SGDLS and YYNGEE. CDR3 size: 15 residues. Here the CDR3 reads CASSLDLLGGYGYTF. CDR3 nucleotide sequence: TGTGCCAGCAGTCTCGACCTCTTAGGAGGCTATGGCTACACCTTC.

Many counts were recorded for this clonotype. The chain couples TRBV6-5 to TRBJ1-1, with D perhaps matching TRBD1 (5 bases). The CDR3 is made up of 14 amino acids. Germline V gene lookup returns CDR1 MNHEY and CDR2 SVGAGI. The V end was cut by 3 bases, the J end by 4 bases, with 12 bases between. CDR3 residues: CASSYGTVGTEAFF. CDR3 sequence (DNA): TGTGCCAGCAGTTATGGGACTGTCGGCACTGAAGCTTTCTTT.

This clonotype was observed a few times. The chain couples TRBV7-9 to TRBJ1-1, with TRBD1 matching over 8 bases. CDR3 length: 15 residues. Germline loops: CDR1 SEHNR, CDR2 FQNEAQ (reference sequence). The V gene end was trimmed by 4 bases and the J gene end by 6 bases; junction bases not matched to a gene: 10. For the CDR3, the DNA is TGTGCCAGCAGCTCACCCGGACAGGGCCTTTCTGAAGCTTTCTTT. Protein sequence: CASSSPGQGLSEAFF.

The sample holds a few counts of this clonotype. The J gene is TRBJ1-2, the V gene TRBV7-2; D is undetermined. Trimming left V 6 bases short and J 4 bases short, with 6 bases between. Germline V gene lookup returns CDR1 SGHTA and CDR2 FQGNSA. CDR3 length equals 11 residues. The CDR3 sequence is CASRTRYGYTF. The CDR3, as DNA: TGTGCCAGCAGGACTCGCTATGGCTACACCTTC.

Remarks on this clonotype: A read error may be the cause here, since a much bigger clone is one base away. The chain employs TRBV7-2 and TRBJ2-5, with 7 bases lining up with TRBD1. The V segment lost 5 bases and the J segment 9 bases; nucleotides outside the gene matches: 15. This CDR3 spans 15 amino acids. Germline V gene lookup returns CDR1 SGHTA and CDR2 FQGNSA. For the CDR3, the DNA is TGTGCCAGCAGCAGCCGGGACAGCCAAATGGGGGCCCAGTACTTC. This gives the protein CASSSRDSQMGAQYF.

V and J are TRBV7-6 and TRBJ1-6, with a possible D match to TRBD1 (5 bases). In germline, CDR1 is SGHVS, CDR2 FNYEAQ. The CDR3 is 15 amino acids. The V and J ends lost 1 base and 11 bases respectively, with 15 bases between them. The CDR3 DNA sequence: TGTGCCAGCAGCTTAGGGGACGACGGGCTTACACCCCTCCACTTT. Amino acid sequence: CASSLGDDGLTPLHF.

This clonotype occurred a few times. J is TRBJ2-2 and V is TRBV6-6, with D uncertain. CDR3 size: 14 residues. Germline-derived CDR1 and CDR2 are MNHNY and SVGAGI (reference sequence). The V end was cut by 5 bases, the J end by 0 bases, with 7 bases between. This CDR3 is CASSDFPNTGELFF. In DNA, the CDR3 is TGTGCCAGCAGTGACTTCCCGAACACCGGGGAGCTGTTTTTT.

Only a few counts were recorded for this clonotype. The junction shows a germline mismatch at one end, possibly a read error. V is TRBV7-7 and J is TRBJ2-2; D is unclear. The germline V gene encodes CDR1 SSHAT and CDR2 FNYEAQ (reference sequence). The CDR3 contains 17 residues. The CDR3 DNA reads as TGTGCTAGCAGCCACCAACCCGTTTTCGCGAACACCGGGGAGCTGTTTTTT. Its translation: CASSHQPVFANTGELFF.

The J gene is TRBJ2-1, the V gene TRBV29-1, with D perhaps assigned TRBD1 or TRBD2 (6 bases each). V lost 1 base and J lost 6, with 13 bases in between. The germline gives CDR1 SQVTM, CDR2 ANQGSEA. The CDR3 loop spans 14 amino acids. CDR3 in DNA: TGCAGCGTTGAAGGTTGGGGGGCTGGCAATGAGCAGTTCTTC. It codes for CSVEGWGAGNEQFF.